These 11 T cell receptor beta chains came from one sample sequenced in a study of blood T cell repertoires in COVID-19. Clones were sequenced by immunoSEQ multiplex PCR, and TCRdb holds only the in-frame ones, with some missing. The data hold about 190,000 clones, with more than 85% observed a single time. Material for sequencing was peripheral blood. The source of these receptors is a man in his thirties or forties with acute or convalescent COVID-19.

The chain uses TRBV27 and TRBJ1-1, with 7 nucleotides matching TRBD1. The V and J ends lost 2 bases and 10 bases, in that order; junction bases with no gene match: 4. The CDR3 consists of 12 residues. Germline CDR1 is MNHEY and CDR2 is SMNVEV (reference sequence). CDR3 amino acids: CASSLRQGRAFF. In nucleotides, the CDR3 is TGTGCCAGCAGTTTAAGACAGGGTCGAGCTTTCTTT.

This rearrangement joins TRBV2 to TRBJ1-1; 7 bases line up with TRBD1. The CDR3 loop spans 17 amino acids. CDR1 is SNHLY, CDR2 FYNNEI, per germline. The V segment lost 9 bases and the J segment 3 bases; nucleotides outside the gene matches: 19. The CDR3 is CASNSPFGPQGDTEAFF. As DNA, the CDR3 is TGTGCCAGTAATTCGCCCTTTGGCCCTCAGGGGGACACTGAAGCTTTCTTT.

The CDR3: CASSFGTRGTQYF. The CDR3, as DNA: TGTGCCAGCAGTTTCGGGACTAGAGGGACCCAGTACTTC. The chain couples TRBV28 to TRBJ2-5, with 8 bases that match TRBD2. Germline lookup yields CDR1 MDHEN and CDR2 SYDVKM. The junction had 4 bases not matched to a gene; V was cut back by 3 bases and J by 7 bases. The CDR3 contains 13 residues.

CDR3 nucleotide sequence: TGTGCCAGCAGACGACAGGGCTGGACTGAAGCTTTCTTT. It translates to CASRRQGWTEAFF. The chain uses TRBV16 and TRBJ1-1, with 7 bases identical to TRBD1. The CDR3 extends over 13 amino acids. Germline CDR1 KGHSY, CDR2 FQNENV. J was trimmed by 5 bases and V by 6 bases; bases with no gene match: 6.

The genes are TRBV9 and TRBJ2-1; the match to TRBD2 covers 10 bases. Germline V lookup: CDR1 SGDLS, CDR2 YYNGEE. V lost 0 bases and J lost 0; bases outside the gene matches: 6. CDR3 length: 18 residues. The CDR3 coding sequence is TGTGCCAGCAGCGTAGGAGCGGGGGGGATCTACTCCTACAATGAGCAGTTCTTC. Protein product: CASSVGAGGIYSYNEQFF.

The rearrangement links TRBV19 to TRBJ1-2; D not resolved. The germline V gene has CDR1 LNHDA and CDR2 SQIVND (reference sequence). This CDR3 region has 15 residues. V lost 3 bases and J lost 4, with 15 bases in between. CDR3 bases: TGTGCCAGTAGTATCAGAGGAACTCTCGGCTATGGCTACACCTTC. As protein: CASSIRGTLGYGYTF.

This clone appeared a few times. The genes are TRBV5-8 and TRBJ1-4; no definite D call. The CDR3 is 14 amino acids. The germline V gene encodes CDR1 SGHTS and CDR2 YDEGEE. Trimming cost V 1 base and J 2 bases, with 6 bases left between them. The CDR3, as DNA: TGTGCCAGCAGCTTGCTCAGGACTAATGAAAAACTGTTTTTT. Protein sequence: CASSLLRTNEKLFF.

This sequence joins TRBV14 and TRBJ2-2, with a weak D call TRBD2 (6 bases). The CDR3 loop spans 16 amino acids. Germline values: CDR1 SGHDN, CDR2 FVKESK. Trimming removed 4 bases from V and 4 bases from J, with 16 bases in between. CDR3 coding DNA: TGTGCCAGCAGCCCCGTGGGGCGGGGCATCACCGGGGAGCTGTTTTTT. Encoded protein: CASSPVGRGITGELFF.

The chain carries TRBV18 and TRBJ1-3; D unclear. CDR1 and CDR2 from the germline V gene are KGHSH and LQKENI. Trimming took off 4 bases at V and 0 bases at J, with 7 bases between the two ends. The CDR3 spans 14 residues. CDR3 coding DNA: TGTGCCAGCTCACTGTCGTCCTCTGGAAACACCATATATTTT. Its translation: CASSLSSSGNTIYF. Full variable domain (missing parts from reference TRBV18 and TRBJ1-3): NAGVMQNPRHLVRRRGQEARLRCSPMKGHSHVYWYRQLPEEGLKFMVYLQKENIIDESGMPKERFSAEFPKEGPSILRIQQVVRGDSAAYFCASSLSSSGNTIYFGEGSWLTVV.

The J gene is TRBJ2-5, the V gene TRBV7-3; maybe TRBD2 (5 bases). This CDR3 comprises 16 residues. V shed 0 bases and J shed 4 bases, with 15 bases lying between them. Germline V gene lookup returns CDR1 SGHTA and CDR2 FQGTGA. CDR3 sequence (DNA): TGTGCCAGCAGCTTAACGGGAGAAAGGGTTGGAGAGACCCAGTACTTC. Its protein product is CASSLTGERVGETQYF.

V is TRBV30 and J is TRBJ1-1; a weak D match, TRBD1 (5 bases). The CDR3 has 15 amino acids. CDR1 is GTSNPN, CDR2 SVGIG, per germline (reference sequence). V was cut by 3 bases and J by 1 base, with 15 bases left in between. The CDR3 DNA reads as TGTGCCTGGAGGCGAACCGGGAGGGGGAACACTGAAGCTTTCTTT. It specifies CAWRRTGRGNTEAFF.